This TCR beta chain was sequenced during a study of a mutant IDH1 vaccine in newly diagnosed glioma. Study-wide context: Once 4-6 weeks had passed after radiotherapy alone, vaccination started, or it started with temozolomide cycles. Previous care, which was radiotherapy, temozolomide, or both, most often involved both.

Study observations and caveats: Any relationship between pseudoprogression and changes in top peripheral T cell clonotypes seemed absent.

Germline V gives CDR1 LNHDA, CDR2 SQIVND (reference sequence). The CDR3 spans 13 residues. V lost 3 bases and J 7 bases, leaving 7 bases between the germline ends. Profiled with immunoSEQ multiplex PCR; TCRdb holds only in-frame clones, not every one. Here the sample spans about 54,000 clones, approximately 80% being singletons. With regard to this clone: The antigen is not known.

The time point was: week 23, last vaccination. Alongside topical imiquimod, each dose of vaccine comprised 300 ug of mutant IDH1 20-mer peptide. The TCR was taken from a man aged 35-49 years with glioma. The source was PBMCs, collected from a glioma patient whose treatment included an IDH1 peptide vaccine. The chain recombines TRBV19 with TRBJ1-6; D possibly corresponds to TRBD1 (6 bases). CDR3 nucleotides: TGTGCCAGTAGTATTGGGGGCAATTCACCCCTCCACTTT. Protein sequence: CASSIGGNSPLHF.